The 24 T cell receptor beta chains below come from one sample, sequenced in a study of blood T cell repertoires in COVID-19 (dated by TCRdb to 2019 to 2021). To prepare the library, the immunoSEQ multiplex PCR assay was applied. This is the immuneACCESS table as TCRdb keeps it, with only in-frame sequences that have V and J called. A part of the clones is gone; compared with another copy, unresolved V genes explain less than half, and the rest is unexplained. In this sample the table shows about 210,000 clones, approximately 83% of which occur a single time. Under 3% of the sample rests with the top ten. Sequencing was carried out using peripheral blood. Receptor source: a woman aged 40 to 55 with active or convalescent COVID-19.

The chain uses TRBV27 and TRBJ1-4, with 10 bases fitting TRBD1. V shed 6 bases and J 7 bases; nucleotides not matched to a gene: 14. The germline V gene encodes CDR1 MNHEY and CDR2 SMNVEV (reference sequence). The CDR3 spans 17 residues. CDR3 region: CASRPGQGEALAEKLFF. As DNA, the CDR3 is TGTGCCAGCAGGCCCGGACAGGGGGAGGCACTAGCTGAAAAACTGTTTTTT.

The rearrangement joins TRBV5-1 to TRBJ2-2; D unclear. Germline V lookup: CDR1 SGHRS, CDR2 YFSETQ. V lost 4 bases and J 4 bases, leaving 11 bases between the germline ends. CDR3 length: 14 residues. The CDR3 bases are TGCGCCAGCAGCATACCGACTGGCACCGGGGAGCTGTTTTTT. Translated, it gives CASSIPTGTGELFF.

This chain uses TRBV6-1 with TRBJ1-2, with TRBD1 matching over 7 bases. V lost 3 bases, J lost 4 bases, and 8 bases stayed unmatched. Germline V gene lookup returns CDR1 MNHNS and CDR2 SASEGT. This CDR3 has 15 residues. The CDR3 loop is CASSERWTGLYGYTF. As DNA, the CDR3 is TGTGCCAGCAGTGAGCGCTGGACAGGCCTCTATGGCTACACCTTC.

V is TRBV27 and J is TRBJ1-6; D may be TRBD1 (6 bases). Germline values: CDR1 MNHEY, CDR2 SMNVEV (reference sequence). This CDR3 spans 16 amino acids. V lost 5 bases and J lost 4, with 15 bases in between. The CDR3 sequence: CASSPTRRGYNSPLHF. CDR3 DNA sequence: TGTGCCAGCAGTCCGACCAGAAGGGGGTATAATTCACCCCTCCACTTT.

The chain has TRBV4-1 and TRBJ2-7; 10 nucleotides agree with TRBD1. Per germline, CDR1 MGHRA and CDR2 YSYEKL. This CDR3 comprises 15 residues. V was pared by 1 base and J by 5 bases, with 5 bases of the junction left unmatched. Here the CDR3 reads CASSQVRTGGDEQYF. In DNA, the CDR3 is TGCGCCAGCAGCCAAGTAAGGACAGGGGGGGACGAGCAGTACTTC.

This chain joins TRBV19 and TRBJ1-2; unclear D gene. This CDR3 is 15 amino acids long. Germline lookup yields CDR1 LNHDA and CDR2 SQIVND (reference sequence). Deletions cut 5 bases from V and 4 bases from J, with 17 bases between. The CDR3 DNA is TGTGCCAGTAGTGATAAGTCCGGTATTATCTATGGCTACACCTTC. Its translation: CASSDKSGIIYGYTF.

The rearrangement joins TRBV6-6 to TRBJ2-1; 12 bases align to TRBD1. Germline V gene sequence: CDR1 MNHNY, CDR2 SVGAGI (reference sequence). The CDR3 sequence is 16 residues long. The V gene end was trimmed by 6 bases and the J gene end by 5 bases; junction bases not matched to a gene: 8. The CDR3, as DNA: TGTGCCAGCAGGGGGGACAGGGGGCTTATAGACAATGAGCAGTTCTTC. This gives the protein CASRGDRGLIDNEQFF.

The chain uses TRBV5-1 and TRBJ2-5, with 7 bases fitting TRBD1. CDR1 and CDR2 from the germline V gene are SGHRS and YFSETQ. CDR3 size: 14 residues. The V gene end was trimmed by 4 bases and the J gene end by 5 bases; junction bases not matched to a gene: 8. The chain's CDR3 is CASSGQGGAETQYF. DNA for the CDR3: TGCGCCAGCAGCGGACAAGGGGGCGCCGAGACCCAGTACTTC.

This clone appeared a few times. This sequence joins TRBV11-3 and TRBJ1-4; unclear D gene. With 5 bases removed from V and 8 bases from J, the gap between germline ends came to 12 bases. Per germline, CDR1 SGHNT and CDR2 YENEEA. The CDR3 covers 13 residues. CDR3 bases: TGTGCCAGCAGCGCGGGCCCCAGGGAAAAACTGTTTTTT. It encodes CASSAGPREKLFF.

The count of this clone is one. Here the CDR3 reads CASSSGQNTEAFF. The CDR3, as DNA: TGTGCCAGCTCATCGGGACAGAACACTGAAGCTTTCTTT. This chain connects TRBV18 to TRBJ1-1, with TRBD1 as a possible D gene (6 bases). Germline V gives CDR1 KGHSH, CDR2 LQKENI. V dropped 5 bases and J dropped 1 base, with 8 bases sitting between them. The CDR3 extends over 13 amino acids.

The gene calls are TRBV2 and TRBJ2-7, with TRBD1 matching 11 bases. V gave up 6 bases and J gave up 5 bases; unmatched junction bases: 9. CDR1 and CDR2 from the germline V gene are SNHLY and FYNNEI. The CDR3 is made up of 15 amino acids. This chain's CDR3 is CASRPGQGAPHEQYF. DNA for the CDR3: TGTGCCAGCAGACCCGGACAGGGGGCACCCCACGAGCAGTACTTC.

The chain combines TRBV18 with TRBJ1-1; D possibly corresponds to TRBD1 (5 bases). CDR3 length: 14 amino acids. Germline-derived CDR1 and CDR2 are KGHSH and LQKENI. V was pared by 3 bases and J by 3 bases, with 11 bases between. The CDR3 spells CASSPPTGYTEAFF. For the CDR3, the DNA is TGTGCCAGCTCACCTCCAACAGGTTACACTGAAGCTTTCTTT. The full variable domain, its missing parts supplied by reference TRBV18 and TRBJ1-1, is NAGVMQNPRHLVRRRGQEARLRCSPMKGHSHVYWYRQLPEEGLKFMVYLQKENIIDESGMPKERFSAEFPKEGPSILRIQQVVRGDSAAYFCASSPPTGYTEAFFGQGTRLTVV.

The V and J genes are TRBV18 and TRBJ2-7; perhaps TRBD1 as D (5 bases). Germline V lookup: CDR1 KGHSH, CDR2 LQKENI. V was pared by 4 bases and J by 3 bases, with 10 bases between. The CDR3 spans 13 residues. The CDR3 here is CASSLNRYYEQYF. CDR3 nucleotides: TGTGCCAGCTCACTGAACAGGTACTACGAGCAGTACTTC.

This chain joins TRBV11-2 and TRBJ2-1, with D unclear. Trimming took off 5 bases at V and 9 bases at J, with 8 bases between the two ends. Looked up from germline, CDR1 is SGHAT and CDR2 is FQNNGV. The CDR3 totals 11 residues. The CDR3 reads CASSRVREQFF. The CDR3 DNA follows: TGTGCCAGCAGCAGAGTCCGTGAGCAGTTCTTC.

V usage is TRBV27 and J usage is TRBJ1-5; possibly TRBD1 for D (6 bases). Germline V gives CDR1 MNHEY, CDR2 SMNVEV (reference sequence). The CDR3 contains 15 residues. V lost 4 bases, J lost 3 bases, and 13 bases lay in between. The CDR3 DNA reads as TGTGCCAGCAGTTCCGGTCAGGGGCCCAATCAGCCCCAGCATTTT. Amino acids: CASSSGQGPNQPQHF.

The gene calls are TRBV3-1 (or the pseudogene TRBV3-2) and TRBJ1-2; D not resolved. This CDR3 contains 14 residues. V lost 4 bases and J 6 bases, leaving 15 bases between the germline ends. From germline, CDR1 is LGHDT and CDR2 YNNKEL (reference sequence). The CDR3 loop reads CASSPRSESHGYTF. The CDR3 DNA is TGTGCCAGCAGCCCGAGAAGCGAAAGCCATGGCTACACCTTC.

The chain combines TRBV27 with TRBJ2-1; D unclear. V was clipped by 6 bases and J by 5 bases, with 14 bases between them. Germline V gene data show CDR1 as MNHEY and CDR2 as SMNVEV (reference sequence). The CDR3 length is 14 residues. CDR3 amino acids: CASSFAVTHNEQFF. The DNA of the CDR3 is TGTGCCAGCAGCTTTGCCGTAACACACAATGAGCAGTTCTTC.

The V and J genes are TRBV6-2 or TRBV6-3 and TRBJ2-7; 12 nucleotides line up with TRBD2. The trim removed 0 bases at V and 2 bases at J, leaving 5 bases unmatched. Germline V gene lookup returns CDR1 MNHEY and CDR2 SVGEGT. This CDR3 spans 17 amino acids. The CDR3 here is CASSYSTSGGYTYEQYF. The CDR3 DNA reads as TGTGCCAGCAGTTACTCGACTAGCGGGGGCTACACCTACGAGCAGTACTTC.

The CDR3 nucleotides read TGTGCCAGCAGCTTAGATGGGGGACTAGCGGGCCCTGGTAGCACAGATACGCAGTATTTT. Translated, it gives CASSLDGGLAGPGSTDTQYF. V is TRBV11-3 and J is TRBJ2-3; TRBD2 matches 12 bases. Germline lookup yields CDR1 SGHNT and CDR2 YENEEA. V shed 0 bases and J 0 bases; nucleotides not matched to a gene: 10. This CDR3 comprises 20 residues.

V usage is TRBV2 and J usage is TRBJ2-5; 12 bases fit TRBD1. The V and J ends lost 7 bases and 5 bases, in that order; junction bases with no gene match: 5. The V gene's germline CDR1 is SNHLY and CDR2 FYNNEI. The CDR3 sequence is 14 residues long. The CDR3 DNA is TGTGCCAGCAAGGGACAGGGGGCTGGGGAGACCCAGTACTTC. Protein sequence: CASKGQGAGETQYF.

The chain recombines TRBV20-1 with TRBJ1-5, with a possible D match to TRBD1 (5 bases). Germline CDR1 reads DFQATT; CDR2 reads SNEGSKA (reference sequence). The CDR3 has 14 amino acids. The germline V and J ends were trimmed by 3 bases and 5 bases, with 14 bases remaining between them. The CDR3 region has the DNA TGCAGTGCTAGTAAGGGGCTTGAGGATCAGCCCCAGCATTTT. Its protein product is CSASKGLEDQPQHF.

The chain couples TRBV7-3 to TRBJ1-1; TRBD1 might be the D (5 bases). Trimming stripped 4 bases from V and 1 base from J, with 10 bases between. Germline CDR1 and CDR2: SGHTA and FQGTGA. The CDR3 consists of 14 residues. The CDR3 coding sequence is TGTGCCAGCAGCTCGGGGGTGTCGAACACTGAAGCTTTCTTT. Translation gives CASSSGVSNTEAFF.

The J gene is TRBJ2-7, the V gene TRBV7-2; tentatively, D is TRBD1 (6 bases). Germline V gives CDR1 SGHTA, CDR2 FQGNSA. CDR3 length equals 14 residues. Trimming pared 4 bases from V and 5 bases from J, leaving 15 bases between. The CDR3 coding sequence is TGTGCCAGCAGCTCCCCGAGGCAGGGGAACGAGCAGTACTTC. Translating gives CASSSPRQGNEQYF.

The chain joins TRBV7-2 to TRBJ1-5; TRBD1 might be the D (6 bases). V was shortened by 3 bases and J by 2 bases, with 11 bases between the two germline ends. This CDR3 has 15 residues. The germline CDR1 and CDR2 sequences are SGHTA and FQGNSA. CDR3 DNA: TGTGCCAGCAGCTTGTTACAGGGAGGCAATCAGCCCCAGCATTTT. Residues: CASSLLQGGNQPQHF.